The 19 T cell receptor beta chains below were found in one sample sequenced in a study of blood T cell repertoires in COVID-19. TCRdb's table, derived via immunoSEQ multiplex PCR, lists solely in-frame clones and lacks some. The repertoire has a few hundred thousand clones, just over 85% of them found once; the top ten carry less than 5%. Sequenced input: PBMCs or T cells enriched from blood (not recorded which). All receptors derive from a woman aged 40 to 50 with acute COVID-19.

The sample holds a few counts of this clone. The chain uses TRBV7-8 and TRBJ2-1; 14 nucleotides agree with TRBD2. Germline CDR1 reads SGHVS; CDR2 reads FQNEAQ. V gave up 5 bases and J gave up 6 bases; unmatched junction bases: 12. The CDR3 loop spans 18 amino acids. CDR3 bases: TGTGCCAGCAGCAGCACCGGGACTAGCGGGAGTGGTCCCAATGAGCAGTTCTTC. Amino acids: CASSSTGTSGSGPNEQFF.

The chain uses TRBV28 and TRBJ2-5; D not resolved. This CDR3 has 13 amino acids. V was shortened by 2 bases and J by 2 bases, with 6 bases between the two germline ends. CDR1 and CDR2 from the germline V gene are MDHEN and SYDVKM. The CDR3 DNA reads TGTGCCAGCAGTTTACCTCAGCAAGAGACCCAGTACTTC. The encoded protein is CASSLPQQETQYF.

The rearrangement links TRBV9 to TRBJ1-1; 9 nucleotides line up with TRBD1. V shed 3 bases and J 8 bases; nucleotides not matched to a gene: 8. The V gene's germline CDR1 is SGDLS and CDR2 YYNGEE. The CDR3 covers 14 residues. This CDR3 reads CASSAGQGPIEAFF. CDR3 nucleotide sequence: TGTGCCAGCAGCGCCGGACAGGGGCCCATCGAAGCTTTCTTT.

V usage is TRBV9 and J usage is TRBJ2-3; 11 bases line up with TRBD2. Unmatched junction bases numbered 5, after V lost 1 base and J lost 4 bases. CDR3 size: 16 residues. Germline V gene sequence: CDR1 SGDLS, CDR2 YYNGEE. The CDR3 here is CASSVSTSGRPDTQYF. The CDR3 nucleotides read TGTGCCAGCAGCGTATCAACTAGCGGGAGACCAGATACGCAGTATTTT.

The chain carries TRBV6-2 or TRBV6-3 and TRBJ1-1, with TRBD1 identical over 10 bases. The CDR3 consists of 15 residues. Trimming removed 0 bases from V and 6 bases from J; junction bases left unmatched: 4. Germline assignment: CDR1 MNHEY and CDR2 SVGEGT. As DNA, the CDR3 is TGTGCCAGCAGTTACTCGTGGACAGGGGGGTCTGAAGCTTTCTTT. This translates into CASSYSWTGGSEAFF.

This CDR3 is CASSPRTGSDTQYF. Here the CDR3 DNA reads TGTGCCAGCTCACCACGGACAGGATCAGATACGCAGTATTTT. V gene TRBV18 combines with J gene TRBJ2-3, with 7 positions matching TRBD1. With 1 base clipped from V and 4 bases from J, the junction kept 2 bases outside the gene matches. Germline V lookup: CDR1 KGHSH, CDR2 LQKENI. The CDR3 is 14 amino acids.

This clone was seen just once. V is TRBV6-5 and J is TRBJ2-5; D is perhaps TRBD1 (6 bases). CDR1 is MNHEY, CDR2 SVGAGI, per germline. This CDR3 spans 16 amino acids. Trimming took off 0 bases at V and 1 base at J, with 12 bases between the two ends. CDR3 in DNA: TGTGCCAGCAGTTACTCGGGCAGGGGACGCCAAGAGACCCAGTACTTC. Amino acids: CASSYSGRGRQETQYF.

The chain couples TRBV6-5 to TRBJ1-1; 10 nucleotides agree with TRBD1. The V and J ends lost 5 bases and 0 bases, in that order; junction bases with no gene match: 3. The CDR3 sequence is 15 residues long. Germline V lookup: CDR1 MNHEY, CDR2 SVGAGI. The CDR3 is CASSRTGGMNTEAFF. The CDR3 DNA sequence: TGTGCCAGCAGTAGGACAGGGGGAATGAACACTGAAGCTTTCTTT.

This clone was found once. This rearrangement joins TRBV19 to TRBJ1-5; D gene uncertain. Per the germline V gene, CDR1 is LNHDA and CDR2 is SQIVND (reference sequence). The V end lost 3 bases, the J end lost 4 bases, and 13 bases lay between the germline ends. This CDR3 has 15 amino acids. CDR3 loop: CASSIPDKLNQPQHF. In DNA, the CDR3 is TGTGCCAGTAGTATCCCCGACAAGCTTAATCAGCCCCAGCATTTT.

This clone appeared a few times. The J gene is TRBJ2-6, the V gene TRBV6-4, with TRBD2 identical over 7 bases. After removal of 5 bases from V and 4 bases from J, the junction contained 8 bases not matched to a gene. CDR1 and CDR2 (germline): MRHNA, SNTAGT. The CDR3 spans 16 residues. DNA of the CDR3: TGTGCCAGCAGTAGGGACTACCGGGGCGGGGCCAACGTCCTGACTTTC. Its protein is CASSRDYRGGANVLTF.

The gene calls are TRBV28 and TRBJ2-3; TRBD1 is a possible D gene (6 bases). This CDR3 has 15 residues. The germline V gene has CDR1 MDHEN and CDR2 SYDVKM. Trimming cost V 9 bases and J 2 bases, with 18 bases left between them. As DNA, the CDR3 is TGTGCCAGTAATCCGGGACACATAAACACAGATACGCAGTATTTT. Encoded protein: CASNPGHINTDTQYF.

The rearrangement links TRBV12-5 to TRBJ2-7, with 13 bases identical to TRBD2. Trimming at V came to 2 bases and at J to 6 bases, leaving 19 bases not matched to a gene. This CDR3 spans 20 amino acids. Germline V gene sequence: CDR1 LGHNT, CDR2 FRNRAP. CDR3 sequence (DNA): TGTGCTAGTGGTTTGCCACTCCCCGGACTAGCGGGAGCTCCCTTCAGCGAGCAGTACTTC. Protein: CASGLPLPGLAGAPFSEQYF.

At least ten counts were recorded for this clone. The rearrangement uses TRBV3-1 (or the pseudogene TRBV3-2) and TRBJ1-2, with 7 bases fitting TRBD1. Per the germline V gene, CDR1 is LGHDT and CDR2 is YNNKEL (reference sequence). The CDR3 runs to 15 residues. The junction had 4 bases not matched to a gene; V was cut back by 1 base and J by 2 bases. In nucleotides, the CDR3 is TGTGCCAGCAGCCAAGGCAGGGGGACGAACTATGGCTACACCTTC. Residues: CASSQGRGTNYGYTF.

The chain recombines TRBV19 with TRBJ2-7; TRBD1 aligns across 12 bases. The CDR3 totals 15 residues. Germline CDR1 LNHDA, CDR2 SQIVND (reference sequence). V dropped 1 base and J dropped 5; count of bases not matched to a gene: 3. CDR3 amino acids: CASSIVGTGGNEQYF. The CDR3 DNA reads TGTGCCAGTAGTATAGTTGGGACAGGGGGCAACGAGCAGTACTTC.

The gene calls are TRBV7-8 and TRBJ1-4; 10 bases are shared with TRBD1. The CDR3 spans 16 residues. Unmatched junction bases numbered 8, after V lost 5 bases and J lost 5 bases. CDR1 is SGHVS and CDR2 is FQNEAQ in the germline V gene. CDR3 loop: CASSAGTDRGNEKLFF. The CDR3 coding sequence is TGTGCCAGCAGCGCCGGAACGGACAGGGGGAATGAAAAACTGTTTTTT.

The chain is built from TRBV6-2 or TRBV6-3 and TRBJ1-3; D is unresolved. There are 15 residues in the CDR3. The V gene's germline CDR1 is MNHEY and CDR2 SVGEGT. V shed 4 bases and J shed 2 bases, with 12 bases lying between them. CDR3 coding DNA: TGTGCCAGCAGTTTCTTGGGAGGGACTGGAAACACCATATATTTT. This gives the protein CASSFLGGTGNTIYF.

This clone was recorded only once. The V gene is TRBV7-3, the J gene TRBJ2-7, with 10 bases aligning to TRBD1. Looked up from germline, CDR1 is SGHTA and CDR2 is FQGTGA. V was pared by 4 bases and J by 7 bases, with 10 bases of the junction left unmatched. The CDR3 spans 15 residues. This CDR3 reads CASSYRGQGVEEQYF. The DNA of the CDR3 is TGTGCCAGCAGCTACCGAGGACAGGGGGTTGAAGAGCAGTACTTC.

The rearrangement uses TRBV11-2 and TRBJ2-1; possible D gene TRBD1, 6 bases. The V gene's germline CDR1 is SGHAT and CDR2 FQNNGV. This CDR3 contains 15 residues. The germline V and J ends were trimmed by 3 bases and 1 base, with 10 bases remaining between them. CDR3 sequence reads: CASSFNRASYNEQFF. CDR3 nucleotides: TGTGCCAGCAGCTTTAACAGGGCATCCTACAATGAGCAGTTCTTC.

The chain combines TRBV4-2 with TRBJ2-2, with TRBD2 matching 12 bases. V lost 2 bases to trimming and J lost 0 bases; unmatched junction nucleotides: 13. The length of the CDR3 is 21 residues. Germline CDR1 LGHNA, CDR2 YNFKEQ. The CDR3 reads CASSQLIQASGRDSNTGELFF. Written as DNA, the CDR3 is TGTGCCAGCAGCCAATTAATACAGGCTAGCGGGAGGGATTCGAACACCGGGGAGCTGTTTTTT.